Below, 3 T cell receptor beta chains from the same sample are listed, as sequenced in a study of shared clonotypes between healthy human individuals. The assay was immunoSEQ multiplex PCR, and TCRdb's table has in-frame clones only and misses some. The repertoire holds some 500,000 clones, approximately 94% seen once, with approximately 0.067% in the top ten. The specimen was naive CD4+ T cells sorted from blood. Regarding subset: CD45RA+ positively selected. The source of these receptors is a woman in her thirties in good health.

The chain is built from TRBV7-8 and TRBJ2-7; 7 positions match TRBD1. J was trimmed by 3 bases and V by 3 bases; bases with no gene match: 11. Germline V CDR1 and CDR2: SGHVS, FQNEAQ. The CDR3 has 16 residues. The CDR3 here is CASSFIDRAPLYEQYF. CDR3 nucleotide sequence: TGTGCCAGCAGCTTTATAGACAGGGCTCCCCTCTACGAGCAGTACTTC.

The chain couples TRBV4-1 to TRBJ2-1; TRBD1 or TRBD2 may be the D gene (5 bases each). CDR1 is MGHRA, CDR2 YSYEKL, per germline. The CDR3 is made up of 14 amino acids. Trimming pared 2 bases from V and 9 bases from J, leaving 14 bases between. CDR3 coding DNA: TGCGCCAGCAGCCAACCGGGGCGGGTTACTGAGCAGTTCTTC. It specifies CASSQPGRVTEQFF.

The chain links TRBV10-2 to TRBJ2-5; D not certain. The CDR3 is 13 residues long. The germline V and J ends were trimmed by 3 bases and 1 base, with 6 bases remaining between them. Germline loops: CDR1 WSHSY, CDR2 SAAADI. DNA of the CDR3: TGCGCCAGCAGTGACGACTTCCAAGAGACCCAGTACTTC. As protein: CASSDDFQETQYF.